This passage covers 10 T cell receptor beta chains from one sample sequenced in a study of radiotherapy plus CTLA-4 blockade in lung cancer. The table came from immunoSEQ multiplex PCR; TCRdb's copy has only in-frame clones and leaves some out. The data hold 60,000 to 70,000 clones, with approximately 82% observed a single time. Sequencing was performed on peripheral blood, taken from a patient treated with radiotherapy plus ipilimumab. All receptors come from a human donor with non-small cell lung cancer who had a partial response to radiotherapy plus ipilimumab.

V usage is TRBV5-1 and J usage is TRBJ1-1; D is possibly TRBD1 (5 bases). Trimming stripped 9 bases from V and 5 bases from J, with 26 bases between. Germline values: CDR1 SGHRS, CDR2 YFSETQ. The CDR3 extends over 16 amino acids. This chain's CDR3 is CATRVGVASSQTEAFF. The DNA for the CDR3 is TGCGCCACCAGGGTCGGGGTTGCTTCTTCGCAAACTGAAGCTTTCTTT.

The rearrangement uses TRBV5-6 and TRBJ2-4; 8 bases agree with TRBD1. The CDR3 is 14 residues long. Unmatched junction bases numbered 5, after V lost 1 base and J lost 8 bases. Looked up from germline, CDR1 is SGHDT and CDR2 is YYEEEE. The CDR3 here is CASSLSQGADIQYF. The CDR3, as DNA: TGTGCCAGCAGCTTGTCTCAGGGGGCTGACATTCAGTACTTC.

This clone was seen a few times. In DNA, the CDR3 is TGTGCCAGCAGTCCAGGTACAGGGGGCCACAAAGAGACCCAGTACTTC. Translating gives CASSPGTGGHKETQYF. The rearrangement links TRBV5-8 to TRBJ2-5; TRBD1 agrees at 9 bases. V was clipped by 5 bases and J by 3 bases; unmatched bases: 11. The CDR3 covers 16 residues. Germline-derived CDR1 and CDR2 are SGHTS and YDEGEE.

This clone was seen a single time. A read error may produce the germline difference seen at one junction end. The rearrangement joins TRBV5-1 to TRBJ2-5, with TRBD2 matching over 9 bases. The germline V gene has CDR1 SGHRS and CDR2 YFSETQ. The CDR3 is made up of 16 amino acids. The CDR3 DNA reads as TGCGCCAGCAGCTTGGGATCCAGCGGGAGGTTAGAGGCCCAGTACTTC. It is translated as CASSLGSSGRLEAQYF.

This clone has only one observation. This sequence joins TRBV10-3 and TRBJ2-1; 10 bases line up with TRBD2. The germline CDR1 and CDR2 sequences are ENHRY and SYGVKD. The trim removed 4 bases at V and 5 bases at J, leaving 5 bases unmatched. This CDR3 is built from 15 residues. The CDR3 DNA follows: TGTGCCATCAGTGGTGCAAGCGGGAGGGACAATGAGCAGTTCTTC. It yields the protein CAISGASGRDNEQFF.

The rearrangement uses TRBV28 and TRBJ1-6; D call uncertain. This CDR3 has 15 residues. CDR1 MDHEN and CDR2 SYDVKM come from the germline V gene. Trimming took off 4 bases at V and 7 bases at J, with 14 bases between the two ends. Written as DNA, the CDR3 is TGTGCCAGCAGTTCACCAGACATTGTCAATTCACCCCTCCACTTT. Protein product: CASSSPDIVNSPLHF.

This chain uses TRBV28 with TRBJ1-1; D perhaps matches TRBD1 (6 bases). The germline V and J ends were trimmed by 7 bases and 9 bases, with 18 bases remaining between them. Germline CDR1 reads MDHEN; CDR2 reads SYDVKM. The CDR3 contains 13 residues. The CDR3 DNA sequence: TGTGCCAGCAACCAGGTACAGGGCATAAAAGCTTTCTTT. Its protein product is CASNQVQGIKAFF.

This chain uses TRBV29-1 with TRBJ2-2; TRBD2 matches 12 bases. The CDR3 length is 15 residues. The J segment lost 7 bases and the V segment lost 6 bases, leaving 9 bases of the junction unmatched. Germline V gene data show CDR1 as SQVTM and CDR2 as ANQGSEA. The CDR3 loop reads CSVRLAGVRGGELFF. In DNA form, the CDR3 reads TGCAGCGTCCGACTAGCGGGAGTAAGAGGCGGGGAGCTGTTTTTT.

This chain uses TRBV27 with TRBJ2-2, with 7 bases identical to TRBD2. Germline trimming cut 6 bases from V and 6 bases from J; bases unmatched to any gene: 7. The CDR3 is 14 amino acids. Germline-derived CDR1 and CDR2 are MNHEY and SMNVEV (reference sequence). The CDR3 is CASRSDLAAGELFF. DNA for the CDR3: TGTGCCAGCAGGTCCGACCTAGCGGCCGGGGAGCTGTTTTTT.

CDR3 nucleotide sequence: TGTGCCAGCAGTTTCTTACAAGTTTCGACAAGGGGTGTAGGCTACACCTTC. Translating gives CASSFLQVSTRGVGYTF. The chain is built from TRBV28 and TRBJ1-2; maybe TRBD1 (5 bases). Germline CDR1 and CDR2: MDHEN and SYDVKM. The CDR3 spans 17 residues. The germline V and J ends were trimmed by 3 bases and 8 bases, with 25 bases remaining between them.